The 6 T cell receptor beta chains reported below all come from one sample, sequenced in a study of T cell repertoires in cytomegalovirus infection. Via MiXCR, TCRdb re-called the reads, giving one row per CDR3 protein. This repertoire shows roughly 920,000 distinct CDR3 sequences, approximately 30% found once; its top ten account for roughly 13%. These TCRs are of unknown antigen specificity. Source: cultured CD8+ T cells from PBMCs, taken from culture after CMV antigen stimulation. The receptor set was obtained from a human donor in good health (CMV status not recorded). Some clones in this sample may be carry-over from other donors' samples.

The V gene is TRBV27, the J gene TRBJ2-1, with 12 bases aligning to TRBD2. The CDR3 is 16 residues long. CDR1 and CDR2 (germline): MNHEY, SMNVEV (reference sequence). Germline trimming cut 6 bases from V and 5 bases from J; bases unmatched to any gene: 8. CDR3 in DNA: TGTGCCAGCAGCCAGCTAGCGGGGGGGCGGGACAATGAGCAGTTCTTC. Its translation is CASSQLAGGRDNEQFF.

This clonotype has only a few counts. The genes are TRBV24-1 and TRBJ1-5, with 7 bases fitting TRBD1. The V and J ends lost 5 bases and 0 bases, in that order; junction bases with no gene match: 6. The germline gives CDR1 KGHDR, CDR2 SFDVKD. This CDR3 has 16 residues. CDR3 nucleotide sequence: TGTGCCACCAGTGGCGGAGGGACAGCTAGCAATCAGCCCCAGCATTTT. This sequence encodes CATSGGGTASNQPQHF.

The chain links TRBV29-1 to TRBJ1-2; 11 nucleotides align to TRBD1. The CDR3 contains 16 residues. Looked up from germline, CDR1 is SQVTM and CDR2 is ANQGSEA. J was trimmed by 6 bases and V by 6 bases; bases with no gene match: 15. CDR3: CSVAGTGGPLGNGYTF. CDR3 nucleotide sequence: TGCAGCGTGGCCGGGACAGGGGGTCCGTTAGGCAATGGCTACACCTTC.

This clonotype was detected a few times. The chain carries TRBV5-6 and TRBJ2-1, with D perhaps TRBD2 (7 bases). The ends were cut back, 5 bases at V and 9 bases at J, with 15 bases in the middle. Germline V CDR1 and CDR2: SGHDT, YYEEEE. The CDR3 consists of 13 residues. For the CDR3, the DNA is TGTGCCAGCAGAACCTGGGGGGGCGCTGAGCAGTTCTTC. Its translation is CASRTWGGAEQFF.

The V and J genes are TRBV7-9 and TRBJ2-3; no clear D. The germline gives CDR1 SEHNR, CDR2 FQNEAQ (reference sequence). This CDR3 is built from 13 residues. Trimming stripped 5 bases from V and 2 bases from J, with 8 bases between. The CDR3 nucleotides read TGTGCCAGCAGCCACGGCGTCACAGATACGCAGTATTTT. It codes for CASSHGVTDTQYF.

This clonotype turned up a few times. The V gene is TRBV19, the J gene TRBJ1-1; D is unresolved. Trimming pared 0 bases from V and 0 bases from J, leaving 5 bases between. Germline lookup yields CDR1 LNHDA and CDR2 SQIVND (reference sequence). The CDR3 is made up of 14 amino acids. CDR3 in DNA: TGTGCCAGTAGTATAGACCATGTGAACACTGAAGCTTTCTTT. This gives the protein CASSIDHVNTEAFF.